The rows below give T cell receptor beta chains drawn from one sample of a study of T cells after somatic rescue of genetic block. Sequenced by immunoSEQ multiplex PCR; TCRdb stores in-frame clones only, minus some. The profile shows approximately 67,000 clones, about 90% of them singletons. The specimen was peripheral blood mononuclear cells (PBMCs). These receptors all come from a man aged 40-50 years. Each CDR3 is given with its conserved first and last residue. D genes are given only for firm matches. Expanded clones are given a class, and other clones once, few, many or no size at all.

TGTGCCAGCAGCCCCGGGACAGGGGTCCAACGCGGGAGTAATGAGCAGTTCTTC | CASSPGTGVQRGSNEQFF | TRBJ2-1 | TRBV27 | TRBD1 | once
TGTGCCTGGAGTGTAGTAGGAGGGGGGGGCGAGCAGTACTTC | CAWSVVGGGGEQYF | TRBJ2-7 | TRBV30 | - | -
TGTGCCAGCACGGTGGCGGGGGGCGGGTACAATGAGCAGTTCTTC | CASTVAGGGYNEQFF | TRBJ2-1 | TRBV6-6 | TRBD2 | -
TGTGCCATCAGTGAAGGGGAAACGACCGGGGAGCTGTTTTTT | CAISEGETTGELFF | TRBJ2-2 | TRBV10-3 | - | -
TGTGCCATCAGGGACCCCGGGACAGACGAACCTTCCCGGCCTGAAGCTTTCTTT | CAIRDPGTDEPSRPEAFF | TRBJ1-1 | TRBV10-3 | TRBD1 | -
TGTGCCAGCAGCCGCCGGGGGCGGGAGGTTAAAGAGACCCAGTACTTC | CASSRRGREVKETQYF | TRBJ2-5 | TRBV11-2 | TRBD2 | once
TGTGCCAGTACTCGACAGGGGGAAGGGACAAGGACCGGGGAGCTGTTTTTT | CASTRQGEGTRTGELFF | TRBJ2-2 | TRBV19 | TRBD1 | -
TGCGCCAGCAGCCTATCAGGGGCATCAGGCTATGGCTACACCTTC | CASSLSGASGYGYTF | TRBJ1-2 | TRBV4-1 | - | once
TGTGCCACAACCGGGACTAGCGGGGGGGACACCGGGGAGCTGTTTTTT | CATTGTSGGDTGELFF | TRBJ2-2 | TRBV19 | TRBD2 | -
TGTGCCAGCAGTGAAGGCAGTGCGAGGACGGCCCAGCATTTT | CASSEGSARTAQHF | TRBJ1-5 | TRBV6-1 | - | -
TGTGCCAGCAGCCTAGCGCAAGTAGGCCAAGAGACCCAGTACTTC | CASSLAQVGQETQYF | TRBJ2-5 | TRBV5-4 | - | -
TGTGCCAGCAGGCGGGGACAGGTTAATGAGCAGTTCTTC | CASRRGQVNEQFF | TRBJ2-1 | TRBV6-1 | TRBD1 | once
TGTGCCAGCAGTTACGGAAGGGTCTACGAGCAGTACTTC | CASSYGRVYEQYF | TRBJ2-7 | TRBV6-6 | - | -
TGTGCCAGCAGCTTGCGACTAGCGGGGCCCAATGAGCAGTTCTTC | CASSLRLAGPNEQFF | TRBJ2-1 | TRBV5-8 | TRBD2 | -
TGTGCCTGGAGTGTACCAGAGGGACCGAACTTT | CAWSVPEGPNF | TRBJ1-1 | TRBV30 | - | -
TGTGCCAGCAGTGGTGGGGGGGGATTGAGCGAGCAGTACTTC | CASSGGGGLSEQYF | TRBJ2-7 | TRBV6-1 | TRBD2 | -
TGTGCCAGCAGTTCCCCCGGGGGGGTGAAAGATACGCAGTATTTT | CASSSPGGVKDTQYF | TRBJ2-3 | TRBV27 | TRBD2 | -
TGTGCCAGCAGCGGGGTTAAGGTGAACGAGCAGTACTTC | CASSGVKVNEQYF | TRBJ2-7 | TRBV21-1 | - | -
TGTGCCAGCAGCTTAGGAGGGTTCGAGATGAACACTGAAGCTTTCTTT | CASSLGGFEMNTEAFF | TRBJ1-1 | TRBV7-2 | - | -
TGTGCCAGCAGCGTCAGCGGGGGGATCACAGATACGCAGTATTTT | CASSVSGGITDTQYF | TRBJ2-3 | TRBV9 | TRBD2 | -
TGTGCCAGCAGCGCCGAGGCCCTGGCAGGAAACACCATATATTTT | CASSAEALAGNTIYF | TRBJ1-3 | TRBV7-2 | - | -
TGTGCCAGCAGTGAAGCGGCCAGGGGGCTTGGCTACACCTTC | CASSEAARGLGYTF | TRBJ1-2 | TRBV2 | TRBD1 | -
TGTGCCAGCAGTGAATTAGCGGGGGGACAAGAGACCCAGTACTTC | CASSELAGGQETQYF | TRBJ2-5 | TRBV25-1 | TRBD2 | -
TGTGCCAGCAGCTTGAACGCCCCCGGGACAGGGAGTTTCGGCGAGCAGTACTTC | CASSLNAPGTGSFGEQYF | TRBJ2-7 | TRBV7-2 | TRBD1 | -
TGTGCCAGCAGCTTAGCGCAGTGGGGCTACGAGCAGTACTTC | CASSLAQWGYEQYF | TRBJ2-7 | TRBV7-2 | - | -
TGTGCCAGCAGCCACGGGACAGGGGCGCCTGGCTACACCTTC | CASSHGTGAPGYTF | TRBJ1-2 | TRBV4-2 | TRBD1 | -
TGTGCCAGCAGCTTGGACATTCGTCGTGGGGCCAACGTCCTGACTTTC | CASSLDIRRGANVLTF | TRBJ2-6 | TRBV5-5 | - | -
TGTGCCAGCAGTGTATCCTTTGGGAACACCGGGGAGCTGTTTTTT | CASSVSFGNTGELFF | TRBJ2-2 | TRBV2 | - | once
TGTGCCAGTAGTATAGCCGGACAGGGCTACGAGCAGTACTTC | CASSIAGQGYEQYF | TRBJ2-7 | TRBV19 | TRBD1 | once
TGCGCCAGCAGCCAATTGCGGGACTACGAGCAGTACTTC | CASSQLRDYEQYF | TRBJ2-7 | TRBV4-3 | - | once
TGTGCCAGCAGTGGGGTATTGGGCAGCACAGATACGCAGTATTTT | CASSGVLGSTDTQYF | TRBJ2-3 | TRBV2 | - | -
TGCGCCAGCAGCCAAGTTGGGACAGGGGCCAATGAGCAGTTCTTC | CASSQVGTGANEQFF | TRBJ2-1 | TRBV4-1 | TRBD1 | -
TGTGCCAGTAGTACCAGGGCCCGCGATCTCCAGCATTTT | CASSTRARDLQHF | TRBJ1-5 | TRBV19 | - | -
TGCGCCAGCAGCCCCCCCACCGACATACTCTATGGCTACACCTTC | CASSPPTDILYGYTF | TRBJ1-2 | TRBV4-1 | - | -
TGTGCCAGCAGCCTAGCTGGGGGTAACTATGGCTACACCTTC | CASSLAGGNYGYTF | TRBJ1-2 | TRBV4-2 | - | -